This TCR beta chain came from a study of tumor-infiltrating lymphocytes in primary liver carcinoma. For the study at large: Each of the samples returned roughly 3.5 to 8 million productive TCRbeta reads (a yield similar across tissue types). General study results and limits: Blood had a significantly lower top-250-clone fraction than tumors did (p = 0.039).

Germline DNA was extracted alongside blood RNA, which was obtained from unsorted whole blood. Patients in the cohort were treatment-naive and living with chronic HBV infection. For this clonotype: Antigen unknown. A much more abundant neighbour one base away suggests this may be a read error.

Priming with a constant-region primer yielded TCR beta cDNA from around 0.45 ug total RNA. Three rounds of nested multiplex PCR with slightly modified ARM-PCR produced TCR beta libraries. MiXCR, applied by TCRdb to the multiplex PCR reads, yields one record per CDR3 protein. This sample carries approximately 310,000 distinct CDR3 sequences, 60% to 80% of them seen once, and the ten largest clones take roughly 9%. The receptor was derived from a man aged 40-55 years with primary liver carcinoma and hepatitis B virus infection. Sequencing was done on a sample of peripheral blood.

CDR3 sequence (DNA): TGTGCCAGCAGTGTCGGCTCCGACAGGGTAGCCTACGAGCAGTACTTC. It codes for CASSVGSDRVAYEQYF. The chain is built from TRBV6-1 and TRBJ2-7, with 7 bases aligning to TRBD1. This CDR3 is 16 amino acids long. Germline V gene lookup returns CDR1 MNHNS and CDR2 SASEGT. Trimming took 4 bases from V and 2 from J; bases not matched to a gene: 11.